These 15 T cell receptor beta chains originate from one sample sequenced in a study of blood T cell repertoires in COVID-19. The method was immunoSEQ multiplex PCR; TCRdb's version includes in-frame clones alone and lacks a portion of them. Of 300,000 to 400,000 clones in the sample, 70% to 90% were seen once. The material sequenced was peripheral blood. These receptors were collected from a human donor in a cohort sampled during active COVID-19.

The chain links TRBV20-1 to TRBJ1-3; D is possibly TRBD1 (5 bases). CDR1 DFQATT and CDR2 SNEGSKA come from the germline V gene (reference sequence). The CDR3 covers 15 residues. The ends were cut back, 3 bases at V and 0 bases at J, with 12 bases in the middle. CDR3 protein: CSASRDSASGNTIYF. The CDR3 DNA reads TGCAGTGCTAGTCGGGACTCGGCCTCTGGAAACACCATATATTTT.

This clone was seen just once. The chain joins TRBV5-1 to TRBJ1-2, with D perhaps matching TRBD1 (6 bases). Germline-derived CDR1 and CDR2 are SGHRS and YFSETQ. Trimming took 0 bases from V and 7 from J, leaving 16 bases between them. The CDR3 is 15 residues long. The CDR3 is CASSLGQDFFGGYTF. In DNA form, the CDR3 reads TGCGCCAGCAGCTTGGGACAGGATTTCTTTGGTGGCTACACCTTC. Using reference TRBV5-1 and TRBJ1-2 for the parts outside the CDR3, the full variable domain is KAGVTQTPRYLIKTRGQQVTLSCSPISGHRSVSWYQQTPGQGLQFLFEYFSETQRNKGNFPGRFSGRQFSNSRSEMNVSTLELGDSALYLCASSLGQDFFGGYTFGSGTRLTVV.

The gene calls are TRBV28 and TRBJ1-1, with a tentative D call TRBD1 (6 bases). Trimming left V 3 bases short and J 0 bases short, with 11 bases between. This CDR3 comprises 15 residues. The V gene's germline CDR1 is MDHEN and CDR2 SYDVKM. CDR3 protein: CASSFPGVMNTEAFF. CDR3 DNA sequence: TGTGCCAGCAGTTTCCCAGGGGTTATGAACACTGAAGCTTTCTTT.

The V call is TRBV7-3, the J call TRBJ2-1; TRBD1 matches 7 bases. Germline loops: CDR1 SGHTA, CDR2 FQGTGA. Trimming at V came to 2 bases and at J to 10 bases, leaving 8 bases not matched to a gene. This CDR3 contains 14 residues. The CDR3 bases are TGTGCCAGCAGCTTACAACAGGGGATCGGGGAGCAGTTCTTC. This encodes CASSLQQGIGEQFF.

The chain couples TRBV12-3 or TRBV12-4 to TRBJ1-2; D not resolved. V lost 3 bases and J lost 5, with 7 bases in between. This CDR3 contains 12 residues. CDR3 protein: CASSFRGYGYTF. The DNA of the CDR3 is TGTGCCAGCAGTTTCCGGGGATATGGCTACACCTTC.

This clone was recorded only once. The chain is built from TRBV7-9 and TRBJ1-2; TRBD1 agrees at 7 bases. In germline, CDR1 is SEHNR, CDR2 FQNEAQ (reference sequence). CDR3 length: 11 amino acids. V lost 8 bases to trimming and J lost 6 bases; unmatched junction nucleotides: 3. CDR3 nucleotide sequence: TGTGCCAGCGAGGGGGCCCATGGCTACACCTTC. This encodes CASEGAHGYTF.

This clone was recorded a few times. The chain combines TRBV5-1 with TRBJ2-7; D perhaps matches TRBD1 (7 bases). The V gene lost 0 bases and the J gene lost 2 bases, with 12 bases spanning the gap. The CDR3 extends over 15 amino acids. Looked up from germline, CDR1 is SGHRS and CDR2 is YFSETQ. The CDR3 here is CASSLGGTAAYEQYF. Here the CDR3 DNA reads TGCGCCAGCAGCTTGGGCGGGACAGCAGCCTACGAGCAGTACTTC.

The chain carries TRBV9 and TRBJ1-5; D unclear. This CDR3 contains 16 residues. V was trimmed by 0 bases and J by 2 bases, leaving 12 bases between them. CDR1 is SGDLS and CDR2 is YYNGEE in the germline V gene. The CDR3 coding sequence is TGTGCCAGCAGCGTAGGGGGAGGGTCCGGCAATCAGCCCCAGCATTTT. As protein: CASSVGGGSGNQPQHF. Complete variable domain (other parts from reference TRBV9 and TRBJ1-5): DSGVTQTPKHLITATGQRVTLRCSPRSGDLSVYWYQQSLDQGLQFLIQYYNGEERAKGNILERFSAQQFPDLHSELNLSSLELGDSALYFCASSVGGGSGNQPQHFGDGTRLSIL.

V is TRBV6-2 or TRBV6-3 and J is TRBJ2-1; D is possibly TRBD2 (5 bases). Per germline, CDR1 MNHEY and CDR2 SVGEGT. Trimming shortened V by 1 base and J by 0 bases, and 7 bases separated the two germline ends. There are 15 residues in the CDR3. CDR3: CASSYLAYSYNEQFF. The CDR3 coding sequence is TGTGCCAGCAGTTACTTAGCGTACTCCTACAATGAGCAGTTCTTC.

This clone has just one count. The chain carries TRBV7-9 and TRBJ2-6; possible D gene TRBD1, 6 bases. Germline V CDR1 and CDR2: SEHNR, FQNEAQ (reference sequence). V lost 5 bases to trimming and J lost 2 bases, with 13 bases between them. The CDR3 loop spans 16 amino acids. CDR3 loop: CASSRSGETGANVLTF. The CDR3 nucleotides read TGTGCCAGCAGCCGATCAGGGGAGACTGGGGCCAACGTCCTGACTTTC.

J is TRBJ1-3 and V is TRBV27, with 7 bases matching TRBD1. Germline-derived CDR1 and CDR2 are MNHEY and SMNVEV (reference sequence). V was pared by 5 bases and J by 0 bases, with 4 bases of the junction left unmatched. This CDR3 has 15 residues. In DNA, the CDR3 is TGTGCCAGCAGTCCGCGGGACAGCTCTGGAAACACCATATATTTT. Translated: CASSPRDSSGNTIYF.

The genes are TRBV10-3 and TRBJ1-1, with 7 bases aligning to TRBD1. CDR1 is ENHRY and CDR2 is SYGVKD in the germline V gene. V shed 6 bases, J shed 6 bases, and the junction held 10 bases outside the gene matches. CDR3 length: 14 amino acids. The CDR3 nucleotides are TGTGCCATCAGCATAGACAGGGAAAGGGCTGAAGCTTTCTTT. Translation: CAISIDRERAEAFF.

The gene calls are TRBV7-9 and TRBJ2-7; 9 bases match TRBD1. This CDR3 contains 14 residues. Germline values: CDR1 SEHNR, CDR2 FQNEAQ (reference sequence). V shed 3 bases, J shed 6 bases, and the junction held 6 bases outside the gene matches. CDR3 region: CASSFPGQGLEQYF. Here the CDR3 DNA reads TGTGCCAGCAGCTTCCCGGGACAGGGTCTCGAGCAGTACTTC. Full variable domain (remainder filled in from reference TRBV7-9 and TRBJ2-7): DTGVSQNPRHKITKRGQNVTFRCDPISEHNRLYWYRQTLGQGPEFLTYFQNEAQLEKSRLLSDRFSAERPKGSFSTLEIQRTEQGDSAMYLCASSFPGQGLEQYFGPGTRLTVT.

The chain employs TRBV7-9 and TRBJ1-2, with D unclear. The germline V gene encodes CDR1 SEHNR and CDR2 FQNEAQ (reference sequence). The CDR3 is 14 residues long. V was cut by 5 bases and J by 4 bases, with 14 bases left in between. The CDR3 DNA is TGTGCCAGCAGCCCAGTTACGGGAGGCTATGGCTACACCTTC. Encoded protein: CASSPVTGGYGYTF.

The rearrangement uses TRBV5-6 and TRBJ1-6; no reliable D call. Trimming stripped 2 bases from V and 8 bases from J, with 11 bases between. The germline CDR1 and CDR2 sequences are SGHDT and YYEEEE. CDR3 length equals 14 residues. The CDR3 protein is CASSFNSRDSPLHF. For the CDR3, the DNA is TGTGCCAGCAGCTTCAACAGTAGAGATTCACCCCTCCACTTT.